The TCR beta chain under discussion was sequenced for a study of shared clonotypes between healthy human individuals. Profiling relied on immunoSEQ multiplex PCR, and the TCRdb table lists in-frame clones only, not all of them. The table shows about 330,000 clones, with roughly 84% occurring only once. Trimming removed 1 base from V and 2 bases from J, with 11 bases in between. The germline gives CDR1 SGHRS, CDR2 YFSETQ. The CDR3 length is 15 residues. Specimen: memory CD8+ T cells sorted from blood. Subset noted: CD45RO+ cells pooled with CCR7-negative TemRA cells. The V gene is TRBV5-1, the J gene TRBJ2-3; either TRBD1 or TRBD2 may supply D (5 bases each). This clonotype was obtained from a man aged 18 to 29 in good health. CDR3: CASSLLTGHTDTQYF. The CDR3 DNA sequence: TGCGCCAGCAGCTTGCTTACGGGGCACACAGATACGCAGTATTTT.